A selection of T cell receptor beta chains follows, all from one sample in a study of cytomegalovirus exposure and HLA in healthy donors. TCRdb's copy holds only in-frame clones and misses some; the assay was immunoSEQ multiplex PCR. This sample has over 150,000 clones, with 70% to 90% found just once. The sequencing sample was made of PBMCs. The receptor source for this set is a woman younger than 45 in good health and CMV-seronegative. The CDR3 runs from the conserved cysteine through the conserved F or W. Each record gives: D gene, V gene, clone size, J gene, CDR3 DNA, CDR3 protein. A D gene is named only where the DNA matches it firmly. Size values are once, few and many counts, or a class for expanded clones, and some rows have none.

.	TRBV19	.	TRBJ2-7	TGTGCCAGTAGTGGTAACACAGGGAACTCCTACGAGCAGTACTTC	CASSGNTGNSYEQYF
.	TRBV27	.	TRBJ1-5	TGTGCCAGCAGTTTAGAGGCTGGGAGGAATCAGCCCCAGCATTTT	CASSLEAGRNQPQHF
.	TRBV6-1	once	TRBJ1-1	TGTGCCAGCAGCCCGATACGCACAGGAAGCACTGAAGCTTTCTTT	CASSPIRTGSTEAFF
.	TRBV28	.	TRBJ2-5	TGTGCCAGCAGTTACCCTTACCCGGGGGAGACCCAGTACTTC	CASSYPYPGETQYF
.	TRBV7-9	few	TRBJ1-4	TGTGCCAGCAGCTCACGACAGCCAACTAATGAAAAACTGTTTTTT	CASSSRQPTNEKLFF
TRBD2	TRBV7-9	.	TRBJ2-1	TGTGCCAGCAGCCGCGGGAGGGGCTCCTACAATGAGCAGTTCTTC	CASSRGRGSYNEQFF
.	TRBV9	.	TRBJ2-3	TGTGCCAGCAGCGGAGGGCCTGGACAGCCCCTAAGCACAGATACGCAGTATTTT	CASSGGPGQPLSTDTQYF
TRBD1	TRBV30	once	TRBJ2-5	TGTGCCTGGAGGGCCACAGGGGGAGAGACCCAGTACTTC	CAWRATGGETQYF
.	TRBV5-4	few	TRBJ1-1	TGTGCCAGCAGCTTGGCGGGGAACACTGAAGCTTTCTTT	CASSLAGNTEAFF
.	TRBV15	.	TRBJ2-2	TGTGCCACCAGCAGGCGGGACAGCTATTTGGCCGGGGAGCTGTTTTTT	CATSRRDSYLAGELFF
.	TRBV6-1	.	TRBJ1-2	TGTGCCAGCTTCCCGGGAGGCTACACCTTC	CASFPGGYTF
.	TRBV4-1	.	TRBJ2-7	TGCGCCAGCAGTGATCCGGGGCGGGACCGAGGGTACGAGCAGTACTTC	CASSDPGRDRGYEQYF
TRBD2	TRBV27	.	TRBJ2-5	TGCGCCAGCAGTCCCCTAGCGGGGCTCACAACTGAGACCCAGTACTTC	CASSPLAGLTTETQYF
.	TRBV6-1	.	TRBJ2-3	TGTGCCAGCAGGTCTATAAATTCCGGTACGCAGTATTTT	CASRSINSGTQYF
.	TRBV9	.	TRBJ2-5	TGTGCCAGCAGCGTAGCCGTCTCCCAAGAGACCCAGTACTTC	CASSVAVSQETQYF
TRBD1	TRBV6-5	once	TRBJ2-2	TGTGCCAGCAGGGGACAGGAGATGACCGGGGAGCTGTTTTTT	CASRGQEMTGELFF
TRBD2	TRBV10-3	.	TRBJ2-3	TGTGCCACCGCGGGGGGGGATAGCACAGATACGCAGTATTTT	CATAGGDSTDTQYF
.	TRBV6-5	few	TRBJ2-2	TGTGCCAGCAGTTACTCGACAGACTCCCCTACCGGGGAGCTGTTTTTT	CASSYSTDSPTGELFF
.	TRBV28	.	TRBJ2-7	TGTGCCAGCAGTAGCGGGTCAACCTCCTACGAGCAGTACTTC	CASSSGSTSYEQYF
TRBD1	TRBV5-4	.	TRBJ2-5	TGTGCCAGCAGCCCTCCCGGGACAGGTCAAGAGACCCAGTACTTC	CASSPPGTGQETQYF
TRBD1	TRBV2	.	TRBJ2-5	TGTGCCAGCAGGACAGGGCCGTCGGTTCTCCAAGAGACCCAGTACTTC	CASRTGPSVLQETQYF
TRBD1	TRBV19	.	TRBJ2-7	TGTGCCAGTAGTGGCAACAGGGGCCACGAGCAGTACTTC	CASSGNRGHEQYF
.	TRBV7-2	.	TRBJ1-4	TGTGCCAGCAGCTTATCGCCACGGGTTGGCGAAAAACTGTTTTTT	CASSLSPRVGEKLFF
.	TRBV19	.	TRBJ2-7	TGTGCCAGTAGCAGGGTCCACTCCTACGAGCAGTACTTC	CASSRVHSYEQYF
TRBD1	TRBV5-1	.	TRBJ1-1	TGCGCCAGCAGCTTACCCGGGACAGGGGTAACGGAAGCTTTCTTT	CASSLPGTGVTEAFF
.	TRBV6-1	.	TRBJ2-5	TGTGCCAGCAGCCGTCGGGGAGGACCCCAAGAGACCCAGTACTTC	CASSRRGGPQETQYF
.	TRBV7-6	.	TRBJ1-4	TGTGCCAGCAGCCCAAGGGGAAGTTCAGTGGAAAAACTGTTTTTT	CASSPRGSSVEKLFF
.	TRBV4-1	.	TRBJ2-1	TGCGCCAGCAGCCAAGATTATATTCCCCGGGGGGAGCAGTTCTTC	CASSQDYIPRGEQFF
TRBD1	TRBV9	.	TRBJ1-2	TGTGCCAGCAGCGTAGTAGGGACAGCGAACTATGGCTACACCTTC	CASSVVGTANYGYTF
.	TRBV7-9	.	TRBJ2-2	TGTGCCAGCAGCCAGCTAGACGGCAACACCGGGGAGCTGTTTTTT	CASSQLDGNTGELFF
.	TRBV5-6	once	TRBJ2-3	TGTGCCAGCAGCTTGGGAAGGGAGTATACGCAGTATTTT	CASSLGREYTQYF
.	TRBV11-2	.	TRBJ2-7	TGTGCCAGCAGCCCCATTGGAGGACCCCATTCCTACGAGCAGTACTTC	CASSPIGGPHSYEQYF
.	TRBV7-2	.	TRBJ1-5	TGTGCCAGCAGCTTAGTGGGAGATAGCAATCAGCCCCAGCATTTT	CASSLVGDSNQPQHF
.	TRBV5-1	.	TRBJ2-7	TGCGCCAGCAGACCCCCGGACGGGACTTGGGACGAGCAGTACTTC	CASRPPDGTWDEQYF
TRBD2	TRBV7-7	.	TRBJ2-1	TGTGCCAGCAGCCGAGGGACTAGCGGGAGCTACAATGAGCAGTTCTTC	CASSRGTSGSYNEQFF
.	TRBV6-5	.	TRBJ1-5	TGTGCCAGCAGCCCCCACATGGGCAATCAGCCCCAGCATTTT	CASSPHMGNQPQHF
TRBD1	TRBV7-3	.	TRBJ2-7	TGTGCCAGCAGCCAAACAGGGGAGGAGCAGTACTTC	CASSQTGEEQYF
.	TRBV6-1	.	TRBJ1-2	TGTGCCAGCAGTGAAGCGCCCCGGGGGTATGGCTACACCTTC	CASSEAPRGYGYTF
.	TRBV10-2	.	TRBJ1-1	TGCGCCAGCAGTGAGGTGAGGAACACTGAAGCTTTCTTT	CASSEVRNTEAFF
.	TRBV23-1	.	TRBJ2-5	TGCGCCAGCAGTCAGGAGTGGACATTTGAGACCCAGTACTTC	CASSQEWTFETQYF
TRBD1	TRBV6-5	.	TRBJ2-7	TGTGCCAGCAGATTCGGACAGGAATCTTCCTACGAGCAGTACTTC	CASRFGQESSYEQYF
.	TRBV19	.	TRBJ2-3	TGTGCCACCTTAGAACGCGGGACCACAGATACGCAGTATTTT	CATLERGTTDTQYF
TRBD2	TRBV4-3	.	TRBJ2-1	TGCGCCAGCAGCCCAGGACTAGCGGGCAATGAGCAGTTCTTC	CASSPGLAGNEQFF
TRBD2	TRBV5-3	.	TRBJ2-7	TGTGCCAAACTAGCGGGTGGCTCCTACGAGCAGTACTTC	CAKLAGGSYEQYF
TRBD2	TRBV4-2	.	TRBJ2-1	TGTGCCAGCAGCCAAGGGACTAGCGGGAGGGCCATCCACAATGAGCAGTTCTTC	CASSQGTSGRAIHNEQFF
TRBD1	TRBV9	.	TRBJ1-2	TGTGCCAGCAGCCCAGCAGGGGGCGGCTATGGCTACACCTTC	CASSPAGGGYGYTF
.	TRBV20-1	.	TRBJ1-2	TGCAGTGCTAGAGATCTACGGGGCTACACCTTC	CSARDLRGYTF
.	TRBV7-2	.	TRBJ1-1	TGTGCCAGCAGCCCCCCTTGGGCAGCCGAAGCTTTCTTT	CASSPPWAAEAFF
.	TRBV14	once	TRBJ2-1	TGTGCCAGCAGCCAGGCCGGCGGCACAGTGATTGGGACTGCCTACAATGAGCAGTTCTTC	CASSQAGGTVIGTAYNEQFF
TRBD1	TRBV5-1	.	TRBJ1-1	TGCGCCAGCAGCGGCGGGACAGGGAGAAGCTGGAAGAACACTGAAGCTTTCTTT	CASSGGTGRSWKNTEAFF
TRBD2	TRBV11-2	.	TRBJ2-7	TGTGCCAGCAGCTTAGCGCTGGGAGCGGGAGGGGCCGAGCAGTACTTC	CASSLALGAGGAEQYF
TRBD1	TRBV9	.	TRBJ1-1	TGTGCCAGCAGCCCCCCCCCGGGACAGGGAAACACTGAAGCTTTCTTT	CASSPPPGQGNTEAFF
TRBD2	TRBV5-1	.	TRBJ2-7	TGCGCCAGCAGCTTGGAGGTAGCGGGAGTCTACGAGCAGTACTTC	CASSLEVAGVYEQYF
TRBD1	TRBV9	.	TRBJ2-5	TGTGCCAGCACCAAGACAGGGGTAGGCGAGACCCAGTACTTC	CASTKTGVGETQYF
.	TRBV14	.	TRBJ1-4	TGTGCCAGCAGCCAAGTTCGGTCCGGGACTAATGAAAAACTGTTTTTT	CASSQVRSGTNEKLFF
.	TRBV7-9	.	TRBJ1-1	TGTGCCCGACCCCTCCGTCTTAGGGGCTGGGACACTGAAGCTTTCTTT	CARPLRLRGWDTEAFF